What follows are 7 T cell receptor beta chains derived from one specimen sequenced in a study of neurological immune-mediated disorders (dated by TCRdb to about 2019). The library was obtained by 5' RACE. TCRdb shows the sequencer as Illumina HiSeq 2500. The raw public reads went through TCRdb reprocessing: fastp at Q25, MiXCR clone calling, in-frame beta chains kept. For every CDR3 protein sequence, its rows merge into one entry that carries the most common genes and DNA. Within this sample are tens of thousands of distinct CDR3 sequences, with around 10% of them counted one time only. The biggest ten clones account for about 6.6% of the sample. The time point tag for this specimen amounts to: longitudinal time-point 1 (baseline). Sequenced: PBMCs. These receptors were taken from a male donor with HTLV-1-associated myelopathy (HAM/TSP).

This clonotype was counted at least ten times. The V gene is TRBV11-2, the J gene TRBJ1-5; no firm D call. V gave up 2 bases and J gave up 6 bases, with 17 bases separating them. This CDR3 region has 16 residues. CDR1 and CDR2 (germline): SGHAT, FQNNGV. The CDR3: CASSLRAQRGVQPQHF. The CDR3 DNA reads TGTGCCAGCAGCTTAAGGGCCCAGCGAGGAGTTCAGCCCCAGCATTTT.

This clonotype was observed at least ten times. V and J are TRBV19 and TRBJ1-2; 10 bases line up with TRBD1. V was pared by 6 bases and J by 8 bases, with 12 bases of the junction left unmatched. The CDR3 consists of 15 residues. Looked up from germline, CDR1 is LNHDA and CDR2 is SQIVND (reference sequence). As DNA, the CDR3 is TGTGCCAGTAGCAAAACCGGGACAGGGGTTCGGGGCTACACCTTC. It is translated as CASSKTGTGVRGYTF.

This clonotype was recorded at least ten times. V and J are TRBV6-2 or TRBV6-3 and TRBJ2-3, with TRBD2 matching 16 bases. Germline CDR1 and CDR2: MNHEY and SVGEGT. V was pared by 6 bases and J by 4 bases, with 1 base of the junction left unmatched. The CDR3 extends over 15 amino acids. The DNA of the CDR3 is TGTGCCAGCAGCGGGACTAGCGGGGGGGCAGATACGCAGTATTTT. Encoded protein: CASSGTSGGADTQYF.

This clonotype was detected many times. The chain carries TRBV20-1 and TRBJ2-7; 9 bases map to TRBD1. Losses at the gene ends were 6 bases for V and 1 base for J; bases not matched to a gene: 4. The germline V gene encodes CDR1 DFQATT and CDR2 SNEGSKA (reference sequence). The length of the CDR3 is 13 residues. This chain's CDR3 is CSADRGVSYEQYF. In DNA, the CDR3 is TGCAGTGCGGACAGGGGTGTTTCCTACGAGCAGTACTTC.

This clonotype was recorded at least ten times. V is TRBV15 and J is TRBJ2-3; possible D gene TRBD2, 6 bases. V shed 8 bases and J shed 8 bases, with 17 bases lying between them. Germline V lookup: CDR1 LNHNV, CDR2 YYDKDF (reference sequence). This CDR3 contains 13 residues. As DNA, the CDR3 is TGTGCCACCGGGTCCTCATTGGGGGGTACGCAGTATTTT. It translates to CATGSSLGGTQYF.

This clonotype is deemed medium-sized. This rearrangement joins TRBV20-1 to TRBJ1-2; a possible D gene is TRBD1 (5 bases). Germline V lookup: CDR1 DFQATT, CDR2 SNEGSKA (reference sequence). The CDR3 spans 13 residues. The CDR3 coding sequence is TGCACCCTCCCGGTGGGGGGAGACTATGGCTACACCTTC. Translation gives CTLPVGGDYGYTF.

This clonotype was counted ten times or more. The gene calls are TRBV9 and TRBJ1-1; D is ambiguous. This CDR3 is built from 14 residues. Germline V gene data show CDR1 as SGDLS and CDR2 as YYNGEE. Between the trimmed V and J ends, which lost 1 base and 4 bases, there was a span of 11 bases. The CDR3 DNA reads as TGTGCCAGCAGCGTACGGATGGGTTTCACTGAAGCTTTCTTT. As protein: CASSVRMGFTEAFF. Filled out from reference TRBV9 and TRBJ1-1, the complete variable domain reads DSGVTQTPKHLITATGQRVTLRCSPRSGDLSVYWYQQSLDQGLQFLIQYYNGEERAKGNILERFSAQQFPDLHSELNLSSLELGDSALYFCASSVRMGFTEAFFGQGTRLTVV.